This paragraph covers one T cell receptor beta chain sequence. A single count supports this clone. Its target antigen remains unknown. Per-nucleotide qualities are absent, and no much larger clonotype sits a single base away. This sample was included in a study of blood T cell repertoires in COVID-19 (dated by TCRdb to the early 2020s). Regarding the complete study: Samples covering the acute and convalescent phases of COVID-19 were provided by collaborators in the United States, Italy and Spain. The repertoires were released in a freely available public database meant as a resource for research on the immune response to SARS-CoV-2. Subjects who had been exposed to COVID-19, were actively infected with it, or had recovered from it provided the deeply sampled blood TCRbeta repertoires that made up the dataset. A de-identified subject ID, COVID-19 status, age in years and sex were almost always included in the sample metadata. Samples came from the ongoing ImmuneRACE study (first 160 participants) plus 1,254 subjects from 6 global collaborators. The prospective study material was composed of cDNA or gDNA derived from T cells, B-cell-depleted T cells, or PBMCs. Where HLA class I and class II types were available, the types were taken from metadata supplied by the sample provider, not from assay-based typing. Broader findings and caveats from the paper: How much clinical and demographic metadata was included differed by source and by participant, and the metadata was provided uncurated.

Relative to germline, V is missing 0 bases and J is missing 5 bases, with 6 bases of the junction outside any gene match. The germline V gene (reference sequence) gives CDR1 as SEHNR and CDR2 as FQNEAQ. The cysteine opens and the phenylalanine closes a CDR3 of 15 amino acids. Here the CDR3 DNA is all that survives: 45 bases in frame from base 1. Participants in the prospective study were aged roughly 18 to 100 years, lived in 24 United States geographic areas, and enrolled through a virtual design. In the prospective study, cohorts were assigned on the basis of participant-reported clinical history obtained from a screening survey and a study questionnaire. Exposed participants were defined as having been in contact with someone with a PCR-confirmed or clinician-diagnosed COVID-19 case within 2 weeks of study entry. In the prospective study, mobile phlebotomists collected whole blood, serum and a nasopharyngeal or oropharyngeal swab from each participant. Participants in the prospective study had the option to provide additional blood draws and questionnaires over a roughly 2-month period. Before DNA extraction, prospective study blood samples were shipped either frozen or at room temperature.

The immunoSEQ Assay, a bias-controlled multiplex PCR, was used to amplify TCRbeta CDR3 regions from genomic DNA. Regarding the original processing steps: The number of nucleated cells in each sample was estimated from the amplification of reference gene primers within the assay. To quantify the absolute abundance of each unique TCRbeta CDR3 rearrangement, sequence reads were collapsed and filtered. For each sample, productive Simpson clonality was calculated as the square root of Simpson's diversity index across productive rearrangements. TCRdb obtained this table from immuneACCESS and retained in-frame rearrangements with V and J assigned. These tables miss some clones; where compared with another copy, unresolved V genes account for less than half of the shortfall, and the remainder is unexplained. From that table come the V and J calls and clone size; the DNA was used to work out D and trimming. In this sample the table shows some 360,000 clones, about nine tenths of which occur a single time. The leading ten clones occupy approximately 1% of the sample.

The sequencing sample was made of PBMCs or T cells enriched from blood (not recorded which). The V and J genes are TRBV7-9 and TRBJ2-5; the junction holds 7 bases that match TRBD1. The receptor's source is a woman aged 30 to 39 who had been exposed to COVID-19. The DNA is TGTGCCAGCAGCTTAGCGAAAGGGGGCGGGGAGACCCAGTACTTC. This codes for CASSLAKGGGETQYF.